This T cell receptor beta chain was profiled in a study of shared clonotypes between healthy human individuals. Broader study findings: Clonotypes which were not shared had lower generation probabilities than clonotypes that all four donors shared. Clonotype sharing across donors was expected to vary with sequencing depth.

Assay used: immunoSEQ multiplex PCR; TCRdb lists only in-frame clones, some missing. The sample contains under 2,500,000 clones, around 95% of which appear only once. Only one count was recorded for this clone. Its antigen is as yet unknown. V dropped 0 bases and J dropped 1 base, with 14 bases sitting between them. Germline V gene lookup returns CDR1 SGDLS and CDR2 YYNGEE. The CDR3 totals 17 residues. Sequenced sample: naive CD4+ T cells sorted from blood. The subset was: CD45RA+ positively selected. The chain couples TRBV9 to TRBJ1-3; D gene unclear. This TCR was recovered from a young man in good health. For the CDR3, the DNA is TGTGCCAGCAGCGTAGAACCACGCTACCTATCTGGAAACACCATATATTTT. Its protein product is CASSVEPRYLSGNTIYF.